This entry describes one T cell receptor (beta chain). Its antigen is not identified. Deletions cut 2 bases from V and 0 bases from J, with 16 bases between. Germline CDR1 and CDR2: MGHDK and SYGVNS. The CDR3 totals 17 residues. Amplification used 60 Vbeta primers and 13 Jbeta primers. Sequencing used immunoSEQ multiplex PCR; TCRdb keeps in-frame clones, though not all of them. The repertoire consists of around 150,000 clones, with roughly 84% occurring once and the leading ten covering 6.4%. The sample comes from a study of cytomegalovirus exposure and HLA in healthy donors. Broader study findings: Reportedly, diagnosis of cytomegalovirus status by the classifier showed high specificity and sensitivity. Some TCR beta chains (approximately 180 of them) were listed as cytomegalovirus-associated. The authors confirmed in vitro that three CMV-associated chains were specific for CMV antigens.

At sampling all donors were nominally healthy, likely with unrecorded immune exposures. The V call is TRBV25-1, the J call TRBJ2-5, with a possible D match to TRBD1 (6 bases). The TCR originated in a man aged 45 to 65 in good health and CMV-seropositive. Sequenced input: PBMCs. DNA of the CDR3: TGTGCCAGCAGTGAACGAACCGGGGCAGGGGACCAAGAGACCCAGTACTTC. This translates into CASSERTGAGDQETQYF.